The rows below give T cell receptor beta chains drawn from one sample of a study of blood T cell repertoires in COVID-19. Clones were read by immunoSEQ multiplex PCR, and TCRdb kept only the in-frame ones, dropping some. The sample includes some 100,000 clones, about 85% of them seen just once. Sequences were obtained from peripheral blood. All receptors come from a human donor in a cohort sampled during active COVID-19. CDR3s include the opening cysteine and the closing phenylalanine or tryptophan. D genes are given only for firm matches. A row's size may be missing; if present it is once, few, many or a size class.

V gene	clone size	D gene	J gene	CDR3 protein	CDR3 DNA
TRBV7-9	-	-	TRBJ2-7	CASSFRTGPLAGVVNEQYF	TGTGCCAGCAGCTTCCGGACAGGGCCCTTAGCGGGGGTCGTCAACGAGCAGTACTTC
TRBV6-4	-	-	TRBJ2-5	CASRRDQGVETQYF	TGTGCCAGCAGGCGGGATCAGGGAGTGGAGACCCAGTACTTC
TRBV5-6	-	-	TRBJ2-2	CASSPITGELFF	TGTGCCAGCAGCCCCATTACCGGGGAGCTGTTTTTT
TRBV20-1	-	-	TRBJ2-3	CSASTQRGTDTQYF	TGCAGTGCTAGTACCCAGCGGGGCACAGATACGCAGTATTTT
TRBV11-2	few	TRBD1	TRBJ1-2	CASSLVPGTGLNGYTF	TGTGCCAGCAGCTTAGTACCCGGGACAGGGTTAAATGGCTACACCTTC
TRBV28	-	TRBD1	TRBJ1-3	CASRAYGTGAGNTIYF	TGTGCCAGCAGAGCGTACGGGACAGGGGCTGGAAACACCATATATTTT
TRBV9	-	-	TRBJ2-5	CASSVGQAETQYF	TGTGCCAGCAGCGTAGGCCAGGCAGAGACCCAGTACTTC
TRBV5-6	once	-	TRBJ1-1	CASSPGGLAGTTEAFF	TGTGCCAGCAGCCCGGGGGGTTTGGCAGGGACCACTGAAGCTTTCTTT
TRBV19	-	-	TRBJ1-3	CASSSFVTCSF	TGTGCCAGTAGTAGCTTCGTGACTTGTTCTTTT
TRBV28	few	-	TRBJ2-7	CASSPGQGGGSYEQYF	TGTGCCAGCAGTCCAGGACAGGGCGGGGGATCCTACGAGCAGTACTTC
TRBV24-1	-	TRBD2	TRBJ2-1	CATGTGTSGFNNEQFF	TGTGCCACCGGTACAGGGACTAGCGGGTTTAACAATGAGCAGTTCTTC
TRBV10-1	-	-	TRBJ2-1	CASSPAQGQNYGEQFF	TGCGCCAGCAGCCCCGCGCAGGGCCAAAACTACGGTGAGCAGTTCTTC
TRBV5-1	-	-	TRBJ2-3	CASSYLRRGTDTQYF	TGCGCCAGCAGCTACCTGCGGAGGGGCACAGATACGCAGTATTTT
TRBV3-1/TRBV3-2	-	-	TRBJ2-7	CASSYLIRGNEQYF	TGTGCCAGCAGCTATCTAATTAGGGGGAACGAGCAGTACTTC
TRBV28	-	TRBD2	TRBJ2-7	CASIPTSGRPPFSYEQYF	TGTGCCAGCATCCCGACTAGCGGGAGGCCCCCTTTCTCCTACGAGCAGTACTTC
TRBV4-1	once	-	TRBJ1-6	CASSQDLAGRSPLHF	TGCGCCAGCAGCCAAGATTTGGCAGGGCGATCACCCCTCCACTTT
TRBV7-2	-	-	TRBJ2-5	CASSLAGGWETQYF	TGTGCCAGCAGCTTAGCGGGAGGCTGGGAGACCCAGTACTTC
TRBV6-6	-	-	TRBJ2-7	CASSYSAGRLNEQYF	TGTGCCAGCAGTTATAGCGCGGGGCGTCTTAACGAGCAGTACTTC
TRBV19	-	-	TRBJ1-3	CASSTDSYGNTIYF	TGTGCCAGTAGTACGGACAGTTATGGAAACACCATATATTTT
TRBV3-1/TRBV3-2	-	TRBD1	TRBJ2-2	CASGRQGAGGELFF	TGTGCCAGCGGTCGACAGGGGGCGGGCGGGGAGCTGTTTTTT
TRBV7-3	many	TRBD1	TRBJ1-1	CASSLTGTGTEAFF	TGTGCCAGCAGCTTAACGGGGACAGGGACTGAAGCTTTCTTT
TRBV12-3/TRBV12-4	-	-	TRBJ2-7	CASSPRLGYEQYF	TGTGCCAGCAGTCCCCGACTGGGTTACGAGCAGTACTTC
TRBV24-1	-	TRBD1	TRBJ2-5	CATSERRTGGDETQYF	TGTGCCACCAGTGAAAGACGGACAGGGGGGGACGAGACCCAGTACTTC
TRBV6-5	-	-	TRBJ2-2	CASSYSRRTNTGELFF	TGTGCCAGCAGTTACTCCCGGAGGACGAACACCGGGGAGCTGTTTTTT
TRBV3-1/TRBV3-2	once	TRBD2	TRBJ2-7	CASSQLAVPYEQYF	TGTGCCAGCAGCCAACTAGCGGTACCCTACGAGCAGTACTTC
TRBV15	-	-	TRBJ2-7	CATSRNRDNYEQYF	TGTGCCACCAGCAGAAACCGGGACAACTACGAGCAGTACTTC
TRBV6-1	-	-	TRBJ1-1	CASSEADFGRRNTEAFF	TGTGCCAGCAGTGAAGCGGACTTTGGACGGAGGAACACTGAAGCTTTCTTT
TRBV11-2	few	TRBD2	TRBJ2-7	CASSLVIAGPSYEQYF	TGTGCCAGCAGCTTAGTTATAGCGGGACCTTCCTACGAGCAGTACTTC
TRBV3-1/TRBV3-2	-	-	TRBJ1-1	CASSLRGRGSEAFF	TGTGCCAGCAGCCTCAGGGGAAGAGGATCTGAAGCTTTCTTT
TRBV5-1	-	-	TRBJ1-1	CASSLQGNTEAFF	TGCGCCAGCAGCTTGCAGGGAAACACTGAAGCTTTCTTT
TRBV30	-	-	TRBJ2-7	CAWSVNYGYEQYF	TGTGCCTGGAGTGTAAACTACGGCTACGAGCAGTACTTC
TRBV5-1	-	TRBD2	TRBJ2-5	CASRGGIGVAGGQETQYF	TGCGCCAGCAGAGGCGGGATCGGGGTAGCGGGGGGGCAAGAGACCCAGTACTTC
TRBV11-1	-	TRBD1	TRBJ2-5	CASSPRTGSQETQYF	TGTGCCAGCAGCCCACGGACAGGGTCCCAAGAGACCCAGTACTTC
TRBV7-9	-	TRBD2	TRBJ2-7	CASSRGTSGRAYEQYF	TGTGCCAGCAGCCGGGGGACTAGCGGGAGGGCCTACGAGCAGTACTTC
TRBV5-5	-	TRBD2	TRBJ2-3	CASSLLAGITDTQYF	TGTGCCAGCAGCTTATTAGCGGGGATCACAGATACGCAGTATTTT
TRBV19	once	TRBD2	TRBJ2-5	CATRLAGETQYF	TGTGCCACGAGACTAGCGGGAGAGACCCAGTACTTC
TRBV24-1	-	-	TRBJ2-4	CATSDSTGKSRGKNIQYF	TGTGCCACCAGTGATTCCACAGGGAAATCTAGGGGCAAAAACATTCAGTACTTC
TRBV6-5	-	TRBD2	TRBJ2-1	CASSFSRGVVEQFF	TGTGCCAGCAGTTTCTCGCGGGGGGTTGTTGAGCAGTTCTTC
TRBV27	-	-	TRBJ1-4	CASSLQGRRNEKLFF	TGTGCCAGCAGTTTGCAGGGTAGACGAAATGAAAAACTGTTTTTT
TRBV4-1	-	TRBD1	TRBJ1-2	CASSQDGRGLYYGYTF	TGCGCCAGCAGCCAAGATGGCAGGGGGCTTTACTATGGCTACACCTTC
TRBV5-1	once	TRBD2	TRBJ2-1	CASRSPSGRAASDEQFF	TGCGCCAGCAGATCTCCTAGCGGGAGGGCCGCAAGCGATGAGCAGTTCTTC
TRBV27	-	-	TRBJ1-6	CASSLGRRGGNSPLHF	TGTGCCAGCAGTTTGGGCCGGAGGGGAGGCAATTCACCCCTCCACTTT
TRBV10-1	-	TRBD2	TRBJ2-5	CASSPLAGGQETQYF	TGCGCCAGCAGTCCACTAGCGGGGGGCCAAGAGACCCAGTACTTC
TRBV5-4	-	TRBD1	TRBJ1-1	CASSPTGRTEAFF	TGTGCCAGCAGCCCGACAGGGAGGACTGAAGCTTTCTTT
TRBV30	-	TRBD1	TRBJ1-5	CAWGTGISPQHF	TGTGCCTGGGGGACAGGGATATCGCCCCAGCATTTT
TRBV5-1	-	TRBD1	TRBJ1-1	CASSAGGTEAFF	TGCGCCAGCAGCGCAGGGGGGACTGAAGCTTTCTTT
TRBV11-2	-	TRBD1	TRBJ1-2	CASSRDRAEGYTF	TGTGCCAGCAGCCGGGACAGGGCTGAGGGCTACACCTTC
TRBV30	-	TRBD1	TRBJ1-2	CAKTGLGDGYTF	TGTGCCAAGACAGGGTTGGGCGATGGCTACACCTTC
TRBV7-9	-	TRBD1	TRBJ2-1	CASSLFGQGVTDEQFF	TGTGCCAGCAGCTTATTCGGTCAGGGGGTTACCGATGAGCAGTTCTTC
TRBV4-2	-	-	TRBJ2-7	CASSPEQVGVGGEQYF	TGTGCCAGCAGCCCGGAACAGGTGGGGGTTGGGGGGGAGCAGTACTTC
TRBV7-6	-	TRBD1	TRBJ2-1	CASSLGGTGGENEQFF	TGTGCCAGCAGCTTAGGAGGGACAGGGGGGGAGAATGAGCAGTTCTTC
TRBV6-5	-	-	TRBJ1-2	CASGEYGYTF	TGTGCCAGCGGGGAGTATGGCTACACCTTC
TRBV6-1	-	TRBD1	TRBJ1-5	CASSEFLGQGGYQPQHF	TGTGCCAGCAGTGAATTCTTAGGACAGGGAGGATATCAGCCCCAGCATTTT
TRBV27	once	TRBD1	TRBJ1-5	CASSTWTGSSNQPQHF	TGTGCCAGCAGCACGTGGACAGGGTCTAGCAATCAGCCCCAGCATTTT